This T cell receptor (beta chain) was identified in a study of cytomegalovirus exposure and HLA in healthy donors. Study-level background: The Caucasian-associated ancestry cluster held 65% to 85% of some 420 genotyped donors.

Overall study findings and caveats: Later, an analysis found that common viral pathogens appeared to be linked with several of the most significant clusters. Overall, approximately 150 TCR beta chains were annotated as cytomegalovirus-associated.

Both 60 Vbeta primers and 13 Jbeta primers went into the PCR. The assay was immunoSEQ multiplex PCR, and TCRdb's table has in-frame clones only and misses some. The sample yields fewer than 200,000 clones, 87% seen once. As regards this clone: What it binds is unknown. The junction does not match germline at one end; this may be a read error.

This sequence was found in a woman under 40 in good health and CMV-seronegative. Sequenced: PBMCs.

The CDR3 here is CASSQDWASGGHNKQFF. The CDR3 nucleotides read TGCGCCAGCAGCCAAGATTGGGCTAGCGGGGGACACAATAAGCAGTTCTTC. The chain links TRBV4-1 to TRBJ2-1; 10 bases line up with TRBD2. CDR1 MGHRA and CDR2 YSYEKL come from the germline V gene. This CDR3 has 17 amino acids.